The entry below gives a single TCR beta chain sequence along with its context. In its sample, this clone was seen a few times. Its cognate antigen has yet to be identified. No base qualities exist here, and no much larger clone lies one base off it. This entry belongs to a study of T cell responses to AZD1222 COVID-19 vaccine (dated by TCRdb to the early 2020s). Background on the whole study: AZD1222 recipients whose second dose came at about 4 weeks and those whose second dose came at about 12 weeks were combined into one group, since spike-specific TCR depth and breadth did not differ between the two schedules. A total of 233 trial participants underwent TCR sequencing, of whom about 200 had received two doses of AZD1222 and around 25 had received two doses of the MenACWY control vaccine. Enrollment into the trials was organized by age into subgroups of 18-55, 56-69 and 70-plus years, and those subgroups contained approximately 160, 26 and 62 TCR-sequenced participants, respectively. Paper-wide results and their limitations: Conclusions about previously exposed vaccinees were limited because only 6 or 7 AZD1222 recipients were SARS-CoV-2 seropositive at baseline. Most participants were white British and females outnumbered males, and the authors suggested that clonal diversity may have been underestimated. The whole spike protein was spanned by vaccine-associated CD4 TCRs, and dominant responses were seen in regions 160-218 and 743-854. In the small 56-69-year group, the increase in depth fell short of significance, most likely because of low power. After two AZD1222 doses, spike-specific TCR breadth and depth were significantly higher than at day 0 and than in MenACWY recipients. Because no day 14 peak-response samples were available, the repertoires could be characterized only after the peak T cell response. Nearly half of unique spike-specific TCRs reportedly recognized epitopes outside regions mutated in the B.1.351 and B.1.1.7 variants.

The CDR3 regions of human TCRbeta chains were analyzed by immunosequencing. On the study's bioinformatics: Repertoire TCRs were checked for matches against a reference library of SARS-CoV-2-specific TCRs that had been generated using the MIRA antigen-specificity platform. Breadth meant the fraction of unique TCRs that were SARS-CoV-2-associated, whereas depth meant the fraction of total T cells that were SARS-CoV-2-associated. Each spike-specific TCR was assigned to its reactive spike region and to a CD4 or CD8 class using the MIRA data. Log10-transformed breadth and depth values were compared by one-way ANOVA with Sidak's multiple comparisons tests. The immuneACCESS repertoire file appears here via TCRdb, limited to in-frame rearrangements. These files lack a portion of the clones; in checked studies, under half of the deficit traces to unresolved V genes, and the cause of the others is not known. V, J and clone size reflect that table, while D and trimming were determined from the DNA. The sample table lists 150,000 or so clones, about 93% of them with a count of one. Approximately 5.3% of the sample rests with the top ten.

The time point label, read with the paper, signifies: baseline before first vaccination. Vaccinee samples were obtained from the UK trials COV001 and COV002, which included a single-blind randomized controlled phase 2/3 trial of AZD1222 (ChAdOx1 nCoV-19) in healthy adults. Trial participant PBMC samples were collected at day 0 and day 28 after the second dose for TCRbeta chain sequencing. The cysteine opens and the phenylalanine closes a CDR3 of 12 amino acids. Of all the DNA, just the CDR3 is kept, 36 bases in frame from base 1. V is cut by 5 bases and J by 4 bases, and the space between the germline ends is 8 bases.

The material was peripheral blood, obtained on day 0 of AZD1222 vaccination. The V gene is TRBV12-3 or TRBV12-4 and the J gene is TRBJ2-5; the D gene is unclear. This receptor was obtained from an adult in good health. The DNA sequence follows: TGTGCCAGCAGTCATATAAGAGAGACCCAGTACTTC. Its product reads: CASSHIRETQYF.